The rows below give T cell receptor beta chains drawn from one sample of a study of cytomegalovirus exposure and HLA in healthy donors. The table came from immunoSEQ multiplex PCR; TCRdb's copy has only in-frame clones and leaves some out. The sample has 53,000 or so clones. The sample consisted of PBMCs. The receptors stem from a man between 18 and 29 years old in good health and CMV-seropositive. The conserved cysteine and the conserved F or W are not part of the CDR3 here. A D gene is named only where the DNA matches it firmly. Size values are once, few and many counts, or a class for expanded clones, and some rows have none.

abundance: .
v_gene: TRBV30
d_gene: .
CDR3aa: AWNLDRTGGNTIY

abundance: .
v_gene: TRBV15
d_gene: TRBD2
CDR3aa: ATSAGGLEETQY

abundance: .
v_gene: TRBV12-5
d_gene: TRBD1
CDR3aa: ASGPGLTPGRGWETQY

abundance: .
v_gene: TRBV9
d_gene: .
CDR3aa: ASSAGHAAEQY

abundance: .
v_gene: TRBV5-4
d_gene: .
CDR3aa: ASSPLRATAADTQY

abundance: .
v_gene: TRBV18
d_gene: TRBD2
CDR3aa: ASSATSGRNPYEQY

abundance: medium-sized
v_gene: TRBV7-6
d_gene: TRBD1
CDR3aa: ASSPPRGLNEKLF

abundance: .
v_gene: TRBV5-4
d_gene: .
CDR3aa: ASSLRTSGETQY

abundance: .
v_gene: TRBV6-1
d_gene: .
CDR3aa: AGTGDPGGSETQY

abundance: .
v_gene: TRBV28
d_gene: .
CDR3aa: ASSPIDGSGEYEQY

abundance: .
v_gene: TRBV4-1
d_gene: .
CDR3aa: ASSQDSGFLEQF

abundance: .
v_gene: TRBV19
d_gene: TRBD1
CDR3aa: ASSIGQGEQF

abundance: .
v_gene: TRBV6-5
d_gene: .
CDR3aa: ASSYLQGPSYEQY

abundance: .
v_gene: TRBV6-4
d_gene: .
CDR3aa: ASTTGESGSPLH

abundance: .
v_gene: TRBV5-1
d_gene: TRBD1
CDR3aa: ASSLEYRGTDTQY

abundance: .
v_gene: TRBV29-1
d_gene: .
CDR3aa: SVEDLNNEKLF

abundance: .
v_gene: TRBV30
d_gene: TRBD2
CDR3aa: AWSAGLAGSYNEQF

abundance: .
v_gene: TRBV6-5
d_gene: TRBD2
CDR3aa: ASSYSGRRTDTQY

abundance: .
v_gene: TRBV11-1
d_gene: TRBD1
CDR3aa: ASSQGAGRYTEAF

abundance: .
v_gene: TRBV5-1
d_gene: TRBD1
CDR3aa: AGSNQGADSEKLF

abundance: .
v_gene: TRBV6-4
d_gene: .
CDR3aa: ASSDSNEGNQPQH

abundance: large
v_gene: TRBV9
d_gene: TRBD1
CDR3aa: ASSVGDRSYEQY

abundance: .
v_gene: TRBV19
d_gene: .
CDR3aa: ASSGLTNEKLF

abundance: .
v_gene: TRBV11-2
d_gene: TRBD2
CDR3aa: ASSLIPSGRAVYEQY

abundance: .
v_gene: TRBV2
d_gene: .
CDR3aa: ASSEVVATGELF

abundance: .
v_gene: TRBV9
d_gene: .
CDR3aa: ASSAPPPGNEQF

abundance: .
v_gene: TRBV30
d_gene: .
CDR3aa: AWSTGGSQNIQY

abundance: .
v_gene: TRBV27
d_gene: TRBD1
CDR3aa: ASAAGTGSNQPQH

abundance: .
v_gene: TRBV4-1
d_gene: .
CDR3aa: ASSQESLSTIYGYT

abundance: .
v_gene: TRBV30
d_gene: .
CDR3aa: AWSVRSGDGGYT

abundance: .
v_gene: TRBV10-2
d_gene: TRBD2
CDR3aa: ASSAGLAVTYEQY

abundance: .
v_gene: TRBV9
d_gene: .
CDR3aa: ASSVEPGMGTEAF

abundance: .
v_gene: TRBV27
d_gene: TRBD1
CDR3aa: ASSHRGRGTDTQY

abundance: .
v_gene: TRBV5-8
d_gene: .
CDR3aa: ASSLEKGIEKLF

abundance: .
v_gene: TRBV10-1
d_gene: .
CDR3aa: ASSEIGRRDYTEAF

abundance: .
v_gene: TRBV2
d_gene: TRBD1
CDR3aa: ASSEDRGVTEAF

abundance: .
v_gene: TRBV19
d_gene: .
CDR3aa: ASSMRAGTGELF

abundance: .
v_gene: TRBV25-1
d_gene: .
CDR3aa: ASSPYSSANYGYT

abundance: .
v_gene: TRBV5-1
d_gene: TRBD2
CDR3aa: ASRPSGNHEQY

abundance: .
v_gene: TRBV10-1
d_gene: TRBD1
CDR3aa: ASSESGQGGNTGELF

abundance: .
v_gene: TRBV2
d_gene: .
CDR3aa: ASEGEGYT

abundance: .
v_gene: TRBV4-1
d_gene: TRBD1
CDR3aa: ASSQGPKADRASYEQY

abundance: .
v_gene: TRBV7-8
d_gene: TRBD1
CDR3aa: ASSPEGRGRGEQY

abundance: .
v_gene: TRBV27
d_gene: .
CDR3aa: ASSQGTDTQY

abundance: .
v_gene: TRBV28
d_gene: .
CDR3aa: AVGVYEQY